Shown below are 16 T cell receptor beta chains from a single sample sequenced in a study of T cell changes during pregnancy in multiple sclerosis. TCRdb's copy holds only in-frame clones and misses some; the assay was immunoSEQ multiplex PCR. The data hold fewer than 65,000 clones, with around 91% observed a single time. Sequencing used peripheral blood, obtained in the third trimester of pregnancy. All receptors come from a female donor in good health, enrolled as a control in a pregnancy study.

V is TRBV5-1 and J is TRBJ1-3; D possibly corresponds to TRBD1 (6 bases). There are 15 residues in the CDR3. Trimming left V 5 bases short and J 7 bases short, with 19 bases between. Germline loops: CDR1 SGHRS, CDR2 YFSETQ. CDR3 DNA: TGCGCCAGCAGGCCGACAGGTTCGAATGCGAACACCATATATTTT. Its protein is CASRPTGSNANTIYF.

The CDR3 DNA reads TGTGCCAGTAGAACAGGGGGCGCCCCCTTATCTGGGGCCAACGTCCTGACTTTC. Protein: CASRTGGAPLSGANVLTF. The chain combines TRBV19 with TRBJ2-6; 9 nucleotides match TRBD1. Germline V CDR1 and CDR2: LNHDA, SQIVND (reference sequence). This CDR3 spans 18 amino acids. V dropped 6 bases and J dropped 1; count of bases not matched to a gene: 10.

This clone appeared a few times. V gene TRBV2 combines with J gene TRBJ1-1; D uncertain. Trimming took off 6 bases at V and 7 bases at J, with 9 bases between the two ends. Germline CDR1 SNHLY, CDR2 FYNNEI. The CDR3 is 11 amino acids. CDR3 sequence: CASRYSIEAFF. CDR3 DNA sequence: TGTGCCAGCAGATACAGCATTGAAGCTTTCTTT.

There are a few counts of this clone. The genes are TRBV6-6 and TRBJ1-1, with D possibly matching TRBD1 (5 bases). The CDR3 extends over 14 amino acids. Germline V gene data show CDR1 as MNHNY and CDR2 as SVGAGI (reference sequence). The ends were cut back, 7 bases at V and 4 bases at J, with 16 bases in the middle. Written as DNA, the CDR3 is TGTGCCAGCACCGCTTCAGGGCTTAGCACTGAAGCTTTCTTT. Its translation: CASTASGLSTEAFF.

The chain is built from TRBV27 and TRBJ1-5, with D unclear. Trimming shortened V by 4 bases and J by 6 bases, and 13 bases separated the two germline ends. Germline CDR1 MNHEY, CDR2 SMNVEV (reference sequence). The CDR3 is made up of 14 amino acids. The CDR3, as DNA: TGTGCCAGCAGTTCCCATGGGCAACGTCAGCCCCAGCATTTT. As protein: CASSSHGQRQPQHF.

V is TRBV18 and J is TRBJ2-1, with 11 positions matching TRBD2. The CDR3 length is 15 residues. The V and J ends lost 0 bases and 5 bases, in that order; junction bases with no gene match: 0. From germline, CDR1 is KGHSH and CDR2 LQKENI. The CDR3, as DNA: TGTGCCAGCTCACCACCGGGACTAGCGGACAATGAGCAGTTCTTC. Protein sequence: CASSPPGLADNEQFF.

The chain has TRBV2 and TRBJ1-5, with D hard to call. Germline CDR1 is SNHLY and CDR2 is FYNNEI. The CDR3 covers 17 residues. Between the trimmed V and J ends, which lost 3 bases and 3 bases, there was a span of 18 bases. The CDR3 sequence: CASSDLSTEISNQPQHF. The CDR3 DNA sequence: TGTGCCAGCAGTGATTTGAGCACAGAAATTTCCAATCAGCCCCAGCATTTT.

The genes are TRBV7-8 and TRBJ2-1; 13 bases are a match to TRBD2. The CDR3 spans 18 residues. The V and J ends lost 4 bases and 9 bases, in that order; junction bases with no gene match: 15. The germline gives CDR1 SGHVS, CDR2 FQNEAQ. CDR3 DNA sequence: TGTGCCAGCAGCTCGTATACGACCGGGACTAGCGGGGAGGCTGAGCAGTTCTTC. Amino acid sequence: CASSSYTTGTSGEAEQFF.

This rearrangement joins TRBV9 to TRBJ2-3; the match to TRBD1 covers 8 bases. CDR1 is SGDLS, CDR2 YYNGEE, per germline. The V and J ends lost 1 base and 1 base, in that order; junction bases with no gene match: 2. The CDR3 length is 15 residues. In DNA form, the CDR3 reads TGTGCCAGCAGCGTACTGGGACAGGGCACAGATACGCAGTATTTT. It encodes CASSVLGQGTDTQYF.

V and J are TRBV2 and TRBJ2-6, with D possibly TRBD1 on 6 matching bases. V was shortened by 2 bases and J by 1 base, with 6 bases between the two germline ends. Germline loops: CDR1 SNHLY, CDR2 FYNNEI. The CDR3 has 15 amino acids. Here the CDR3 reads CASSETGSGANVLTF. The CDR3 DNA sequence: TGTGCCAGCAGTGAAACAGGGTCTGGGGCCAACGTCCTGACTTTC. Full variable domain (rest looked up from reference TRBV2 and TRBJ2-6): EPEVTQTPSHQVTQMGQEVILRCVPISNHLYFYWYRQILGQKVEFLVSFYNNEISEKSEIFDDQFSVERPDGSNFTLKIRSTKLEDSAMYFCASSETGSGANVLTFGAGSRLTVL.

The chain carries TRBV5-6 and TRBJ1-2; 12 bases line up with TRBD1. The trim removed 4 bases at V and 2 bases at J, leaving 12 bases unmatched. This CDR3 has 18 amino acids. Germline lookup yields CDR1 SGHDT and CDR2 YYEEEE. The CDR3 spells CASSPLVGQGAINYGYTF. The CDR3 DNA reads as TGTGCCAGCAGCCCCCTAGTGGGACAGGGGGCGATAAACTATGGCTACACCTTC. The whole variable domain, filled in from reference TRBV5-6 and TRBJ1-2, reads DAGVTQSPTHLIKTRGQQVTLRCSPKSGHDTVSWYQQALGQGPQFIFQYYEEEERQRGNFPDRFSGHQFPNYSSELNVNALLLGDSALYLCASSPLVGQGAINYGYTFGSGTRLTVV.

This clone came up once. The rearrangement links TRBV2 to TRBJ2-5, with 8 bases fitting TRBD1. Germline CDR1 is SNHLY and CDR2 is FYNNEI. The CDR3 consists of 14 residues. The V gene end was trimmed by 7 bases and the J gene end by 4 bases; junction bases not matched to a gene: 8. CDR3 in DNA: TGTGCCAGCAACGACAGGGGCAGGCGAGAGACCCAGTACTTC. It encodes CASNDRGRRETQYF.

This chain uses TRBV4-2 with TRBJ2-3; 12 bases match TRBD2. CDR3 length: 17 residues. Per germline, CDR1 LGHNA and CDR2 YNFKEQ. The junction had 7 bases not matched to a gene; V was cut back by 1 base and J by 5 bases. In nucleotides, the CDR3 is TGTGCCAGCAGCCAAGCTCCTAGCGGGGGGGCCAAAGATACGCAGTATTTT. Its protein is CASSQAPSGGAKDTQYF.

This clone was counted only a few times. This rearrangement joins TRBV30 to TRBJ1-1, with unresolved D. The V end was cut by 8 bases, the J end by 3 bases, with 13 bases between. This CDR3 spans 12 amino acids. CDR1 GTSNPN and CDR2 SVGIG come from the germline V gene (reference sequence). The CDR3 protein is CARRELYTEAFF. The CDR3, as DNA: TGTGCCCGCCGAGAATTGTACACTGAAGCTTTCTTT.

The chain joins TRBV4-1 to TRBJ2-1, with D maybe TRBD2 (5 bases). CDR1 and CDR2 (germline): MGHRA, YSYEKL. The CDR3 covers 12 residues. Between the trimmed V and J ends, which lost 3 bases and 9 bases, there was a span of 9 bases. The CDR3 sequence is CASSHTRSEQFF. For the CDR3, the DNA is TGCGCCAGCAGCCATACTAGGAGTGAGCAGTTCTTC.

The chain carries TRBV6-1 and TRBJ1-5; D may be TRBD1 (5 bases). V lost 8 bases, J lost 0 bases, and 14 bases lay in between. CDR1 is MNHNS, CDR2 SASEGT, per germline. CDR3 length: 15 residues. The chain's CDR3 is CASSPPTDSNQPQHF. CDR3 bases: TGTGCCAGCTCCCCTCCGACAGATAGCAATCAGCCCCAGCATTTT.